The next 32 T cell receptor beta chains were all read from a single sample in a study of technical replicates of blood from several donors. Using immunoSEQ multiplex PCR, the repertoire was profiled, and TCRdb retains in-frame clones only, with some absent. This sample has around 70,000 clones; 90% to 95% occur once, and the top ten carry 0.3% to 0.45%. The sequenced sample consisted of T cells isolated from PBMCs. The receptors were gathered from a human donor in good health.

This sequence joins TRBV6-5 and TRBJ1-5; a weak D match, TRBD1 (6 bases). The CDR3 extends over 14 amino acids. Germline assignment: CDR1 MNHEY and CDR2 SVGAGI. With 10 bases removed from V and 0 bases from J, the gap between germline ends came to 13 bases. The CDR3 loop reads CATGAQGSNQPQHF. The CDR3 region has the DNA TGTGCCACCGGGGCACAGGGTAGCAATCAGCCCCAGCATTTT.

The rearrangement uses TRBV7-9 and TRBJ1-2; TRBD1 agrees at 7 bases. Losses at the gene ends were 2 bases for V and 4 bases for J; bases not matched to a gene: 7. The CDR3 runs to 15 residues. From germline, CDR1 is SEHNR and CDR2 FQNEAQ (reference sequence). CDR3 coding DNA: TGTGCCAGCAGCTTAACAGGGGTCCAAGGCTATGGCTACACCTTC. Encoded protein: CASSLTGVQGYGYTF.

Only one count was recorded for this clone. The gene calls are TRBV6-5 and TRBJ1-2; TRBD1 matches at 9 bases. J lost 8 bases, V lost 6 bases, and 10 bases had no gene match. The CDR3 runs to 14 residues. In germline, CDR1 is MNHEY, CDR2 SVGAGI. The CDR3 protein is CASSSVGDRDGYTF. Written as DNA, the CDR3 is TGTGCCAGCAGCTCCGTGGGGGACAGGGACGGCTACACCTTC.

The rearrangement joins TRBV19 to TRBJ1-2; D is perhaps TRBD1 (5 bases). This CDR3 is 15 amino acids long. Trimming cost V 6 bases and J 3 bases, with 17 bases left between them. CDR1 LNHDA and CDR2 SQIVND come from the germline V gene (reference sequence). The CDR3 is CASSPLQGLDYGYTF. The CDR3 coding sequence is TGTGCCAGTAGCCCCCTCCAGGGATTGGACTATGGCTACACCTTC.

This clone came up once. V usage is TRBV4-1 and J usage is TRBJ2-3, with 8 bases identical to TRBD2. This CDR3 region has 15 residues. CDR1 is MGHRA and CDR2 is YSYEKL in the germline V gene. J was trimmed by 8 bases and V by 0 bases; bases with no gene match: 7. CDR3 amino acids: CASSQEREGYGTQYF. In DNA, the CDR3 is TGCGCCAGCAGCCAAGAACGGGAGGGGTACGGTACGCAGTATTTT.

The rearrangement joins TRBV13 to TRBJ2-1; 10 bases fit TRBD2. This CDR3 region has 17 residues. Germline V gives CDR1 PRHDT, CDR2 FYEKMQ (reference sequence). V was pared by 0 bases and J by 4 bases, with 6 bases of the junction left unmatched. CDR3 loop: CASSLGGSGGTYNEQFF. The CDR3 coding sequence is TGTGCCAGCAGCTTAGGGGGTAGCGGGGGGACGTACAATGAGCAGTTCTTC.

The chain combines TRBV27 with TRBJ1-2; maybe TRBD1 (6 bases). The CDR3 runs 13 residues. Germline V CDR1 and CDR2: MNHEY, SMNVEV (reference sequence). V shed 3 bases and J shed 4 bases, with 9 bases lying between them. The CDR3 nucleotides read TGTGCCAGCAGTTTGGGGGGGCCCTATGGCTACACCTTC. Translated, it gives CASSLGGPYGYTF.

The chain uses TRBV11-3 and TRBJ2-7; D ambiguous. Germline lookup yields CDR1 SGHNT and CDR2 YENEEA. The ends were cut back, 1 base at V and 3 bases at J, with 13 bases in the middle. The length of the CDR3 is 15 residues. This chain's CDR3 is CASSLGPTKVYEQYF. The DNA of the CDR3 is TGTGCCAGCAGCTTAGGACCGACAAAAGTCTACGAGCAGTACTTC.

This rearrangement joins TRBV19 to TRBJ2-7; D ambiguous. Germline V gene sequence: CDR1 LNHDA, CDR2 SQIVND (reference sequence). Trimming removed 3 bases from V and 4 bases from J, with 4 bases in between. This CDR3 contains 11 residues. The CDR3 sequence: CASSIGYEQYF. CDR3 coding DNA: TGTGCCAGTAGTATCGGTTACGAGCAGTACTTC.

This chain uses TRBV7-9 with TRBJ1-2, with 7 bases matching TRBD1. CDR1 is SEHNR, CDR2 FQNEAQ, per germline (reference sequence). There are 14 residues in the CDR3. With 7 bases clipped from V and 4 bases from J, the junction kept 9 bases outside the gene matches. The CDR3 loop is CASTLEGTAYGYTF. CDR3 DNA: TGTGCCAGCACCCTAGAAGGGACAGCCTATGGCTACACCTTC.

This chain uses TRBV6-1 with TRBJ2-2; 9 nucleotides align to TRBD2. This CDR3 comprises 14 residues. Germline trimming cut 5 bases from V and 7 bases from J; bases unmatched to any gene: 5. In germline, CDR1 is MNHNS, CDR2 SASEGT. CDR3 residues: CASSYSGSDGELFF. The CDR3 nucleotides are TGTGCCAGCAGTTATAGCGGGAGTGACGGGGAGCTGTTTTTT.

CDR3 loop: CASSYPGQGRGETQYF. The CDR3 region has the DNA TGTGCCAGCAGTTATCCGGGACAGGGGCGCGGGGAGACCCAGTACTTC. This chain uses TRBV25-1 with TRBJ2-5; TRBD1 aligns across 10 bases. CDR3 size: 16 residues. Germline CDR1 MGHDK, CDR2 SYGVNS. V was pared by 5 bases and J by 5 bases, with 11 bases of the junction left unmatched.

The rearrangement links TRBV7-6 to TRBJ2-3; TRBD2 matches at 9 bases. The CDR3 length is 15 residues. Trimming cost V 3 bases and J 6 bases; bases outside gene matches: 7. Germline V lookup: CDR1 SGHVS, CDR2 FNYEAQ. CDR3 loop: CASSFGGRAMDTQYF. The CDR3 DNA reads as TGTGCCAGCAGCTTCGGCGGGAGGGCCATGGATACGCAGTATTTT.

This rearrangement joins TRBV4-3 to TRBJ1-2, with TRBD1 matching 7 bases. Germline CDR1 LGHNA, CDR2 YSLEER. Trimming removed 0 bases from V and 7 bases from J; junction bases left unmatched: 11. The CDR3 totals 16 residues. The CDR3 region is CASSQDNDYRGFGYTF. CDR3 DNA: TGCGCCAGCAGCCAAGATAACGACTACAGGGGTTTTGGCTACACCTTC.

V is TRBV18 and J is TRBJ1-1; 10 bases match TRBD1. This CDR3 is built from 14 residues. V lost 5 bases and J lost 6; bases outside the gene matches: 6. The germline V gene encodes CDR1 KGHSH and CDR2 LQKENI. The CDR3 DNA is TGTGCCAGCTCAAGAGCCGGGACAGGGGCTGAAGCTTTCTTT. Residues: CASSRAGTGAEAFF.

V and J are TRBV5-4 and TRBJ2-7; TRBD2 might be the D (5 bases). The germline gives CDR1 SGHNT, CDR2 YYREEE (reference sequence). V dropped 1 base and J dropped 4 bases, with 15 bases sitting between them. CDR3 length: 15 amino acids. CDR3 bases: TGTGCCAGCAGCTTGTTCGGCGGACTTGTTTACGAGCAGTACTTC. Translation: CASSLFGGLVYEQYF.

The chain links TRBV5-1 to TRBJ1-2; D not resolved. The ends were cut back, 1 base at V and 6 bases at J, with 7 bases in the middle. The CDR3 extends over 12 amino acids. From germline, CDR1 is SGHRS and CDR2 YFSETQ. In nucleotides, the CDR3 is TGCGCCAGCAGCTTGTTCCCCGATGGCTACACCTTC. It yields the protein CASSLFPDGYTF.

The chain combines TRBV9 with TRBJ2-7; tentatively, D is TRBD2 (5 bases). In germline, CDR1 is SGDLS, CDR2 YYNGEE. CDR3 size: 12 residues. Trimming took 3 bases from V and 7 from J, leaving 11 bases between them. CDR3 amino acids: CASSGTRLEQYF. CDR3 DNA sequence: TGTGCCAGCAGCGGAACAAGACTAGAGCAGTACTTC.

This clone has only one observation. CDR3 loop: CASSDPQVSSYEQYF. In DNA, the CDR3 is TGTGCCAGCAGCGATCCACAGGTGAGCTCCTACGAGCAGTACTTC. The chain joins TRBV28 to TRBJ2-7, with D tentatively TRBD1 (5 bases). The CDR3 consists of 15 residues. The V end lost 6 bases, the J end lost 0 bases, and 15 bases lay between the germline ends. Germline CDR1 MDHEN, CDR2 SYDVKM. Supplemented by reference TRBV28 and TRBJ2-7, the full variable domain reads DVKVTQSSRYLVKRTGEKVFLECVQDMDHENMFWYRQDPGLGLRLIYFSYDVKMKEKGDIPEGYSVSREKKERFSLILESASTNQTSMYLCASSDPQVSSYEQYFGPGTRLTVT.

The chain employs TRBV7-9 and TRBJ2-2; D call uncertain. V gave up 0 bases and J gave up 5 bases, with 7 bases separating them. The CDR3 runs 14 residues. Germline CDR1 SEHNR, CDR2 FQNEAQ (reference sequence). Written as DNA, the CDR3 is TGTGCCAGCAGCTTAGCGCGGCAGACCGGGGAGCTGTTTTTT. The encoded protein is CASSLARQTGELFF. Based on the CDR3 plus reference TRBV7-9 and TRBJ2-2, the full variable domain is DTGVSQNPRHKITKRGQNVTFRCDPISEHNRLYWYRQTLGQGPEFLTYFQNEAQLEKSRLLSDRFSAERPKGSFSTLEIQRTEQGDSAMYLCASSLARQTGELFFGEGSRLTVL.

The rearrangement uses TRBV5-1 and TRBJ2-6; D is uncertain. With 2 bases removed from V and 0 bases from J, the gap between germline ends came to 6 bases. Germline V lookup: CDR1 SGHRS, CDR2 YFSETQ. This CDR3 spans 15 amino acids. The DNA of the CDR3 is TGCGCCAGCAGCTTATCCAACTCTGGGGCCAACGTCCTGACTTTC. Its translation is CASSLSNSGANVLTF.

This clone has a single count. This chain connects TRBV25-1 to TRBJ2-5; D unresolved. The end of the DNA fits TRBJ2-7 better, so the J call may be wrong. Germline V CDR1 and CDR2: MGHDK, SYGVNS. This CDR3 region has 10 residues. CDR3 sequence reads: CASSLYEQYF. The CDR3 region has the DNA TGTGCCAGCAGTCTCTACGAGCAGTACTTC.

The V gene is TRBV12-5, the J gene TRBJ2-7; the D gene is possibly TRBD1 (6 bases). V lost 0 bases and J 7 bases, leaving 22 bases between the germline ends. This CDR3 contains 17 residues. Germline V gene lookup returns CDR1 LGHNT and CDR2 FRNRAP. The CDR3 bases are TGTGCTAGTGGTTTGGTAAAAGGGGAGACAGGACACTGGGAGCAGTACTTC. It is translated as CASGLVKGETGHWEQYF.

The chain joins TRBV5-5 to TRBJ2-5, with TRBD1 matching over 7 bases. V was pared by 0 bases and J by 4 bases, with 9 bases of the junction left unmatched. CDR1 and CDR2 (germline): SGHKS, YYEKEE (reference sequence). This CDR3 has 16 amino acids. This chain's CDR3 is CASSLAKGALRETQYF. The DNA of the CDR3 is TGTGCCAGCAGCTTGGCCAAGGGGGCGCTTCGAGAGACCCAGTACTTC.

The chain joins TRBV5-1 to TRBJ2-7, with a weak D call TRBD1 (7 bases). The CDR3 consists of 13 residues. The germline V and J ends were trimmed by 6 bases and 2 bases, with 12 bases remaining between them. Per germline, CDR1 SGHRS and CDR2 YFSETQ. The CDR3, as DNA: TGCGCCAGCATGGAGGGGGCAACCTACGAGCAGTACTTC. Its protein product is CASMEGATYEQYF.

The genes are TRBV14 and TRBJ2-7; TRBD2 matches 7 bases. CDR3 length: 15 amino acids. The J segment lost 5 bases and the V segment lost 2 bases, leaving 9 bases of the junction unmatched. The germline CDR1 and CDR2 sequences are SGHDN and FVKESK. DNA for the CDR3: TGTGCCAGCAGCCAATCCCGCGGGAGAACACACGAGCAGTACTTC. Translation: CASSQSRGRTHEQYF.

The V gene is TRBV5-3, the J gene TRBJ2-7; perhaps TRBD1 as D (6 bases). TRBV5-3 is an open reading frame, and its role is uncertain. V was cut by 3 bases and J by 2 bases, with 9 bases left in between. The CDR3 totals 13 residues. The CDR3 is CARSSRGAYEQYF. DNA for the CDR3: TGTGCCAGAAGCTCCAGGGGTGCCTACGAGCAGTACTTC.

This rearrangement joins TRBV6-5 to TRBJ2-7, with a weak D call TRBD1 (5 bases). The CDR3 runs 14 residues. The V end was cut by 4 bases, the J end by 4 bases, with 14 bases between. The germline CDR1 and CDR2 sequences are MNHEY and SVGAGI. This chain's CDR3 is CASSSPGARYEQYF. The CDR3 nucleotides read TGTGCCAGCAGTTCCCCTGGGGCTAGGTACGAGCAGTACTTC.

J is TRBJ2-7 and V is TRBV11-3; TRBD2 might be the D (5 bases). With 6 bases removed from V and 0 bases from J, the gap between germline ends came to 9 bases. Germline values: CDR1 SGHNT, CDR2 YENEEA. CDR3 length equals 13 residues. The CDR3 DNA sequence: TGTGCCAGCAGGAGGGCGATCTCCTACGAGCAGTACTTC. This codes for CASRRAISYEQYF.

This sequence joins TRBV18 and TRBJ2-7; 8 positions agree with TRBD1. V lost 1 base and J lost 1; bases outside the gene matches: 3. The CDR3 has 15 residues. CDR1 is KGHSH and CDR2 is LQKENI in the germline V gene. In DNA, the CDR3 is TGTGCCAGCTCACCACGACAGGGGCTATCCTACGAGCAGTACTTC. It codes for CASSPRQGLSYEQYF.

The rearrangement joins TRBV5-5 to TRBJ2-4; TRBD1 aligns across 7 bases. This CDR3 comprises 16 residues. V shed 4 bases, J shed 1 base, and the junction held 8 bases outside the gene matches. From germline, CDR1 is SGHKS and CDR2 YYEKEE (reference sequence). CDR3 sequence reads: CASSQDRVGAKNIQYF. CDR3 bases: TGTGCCAGCAGCCAAGACAGGGTTGGGGCCAAAAACATTCAGTACTTC.

The CDR3 region is CASSESLAGEDTGELFF. DNA for the CDR3: TGCGCCAGCAGTGAGTCACTAGCGGGAGAAGACACCGGGGAGCTGTTTTTT. The chain links TRBV10-2 to TRBJ2-2; TRBD2 matches 11 bases. Trimming took 0 bases from V and 3 from J; bases not matched to a gene: 3. The germline V gene encodes CDR1 WSHSY and CDR2 SAAADI. This CDR3 region has 17 residues.